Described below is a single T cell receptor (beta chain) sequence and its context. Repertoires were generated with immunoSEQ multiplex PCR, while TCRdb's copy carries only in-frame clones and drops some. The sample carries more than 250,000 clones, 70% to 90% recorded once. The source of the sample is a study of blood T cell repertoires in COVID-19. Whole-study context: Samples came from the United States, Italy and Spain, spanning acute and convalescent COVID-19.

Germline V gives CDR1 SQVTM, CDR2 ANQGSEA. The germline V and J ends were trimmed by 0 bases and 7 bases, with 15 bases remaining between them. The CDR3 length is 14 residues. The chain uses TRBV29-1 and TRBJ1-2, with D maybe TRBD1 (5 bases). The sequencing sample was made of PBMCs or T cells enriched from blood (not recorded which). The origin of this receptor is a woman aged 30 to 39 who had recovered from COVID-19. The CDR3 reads CSVEDGGRASGYTF. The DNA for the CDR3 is TGCAGCGTTGAAGATGGGGGGAGGGCCTCTGGCTACACCTTC.